This T cell receptor beta chain is drawn from a study of tumor-infiltrating lymphocytes in primary liver carcinoma. Comments on this clonotype: Its antigen is unidentified. A junction boundary mismatches the germline segment, possibly from a read error.

Study results and limitations: Researchers found tumor-adjacent and tumor-blood pairs overlapped less than tumor region pairs. Detection in all five tumor regions applied to only about 7-25% of top clones. When set against blood, tumors had a significantly higher top-250-clone fraction (p = 0.039).

Total RNA (around 500 ng) served as template for TCR beta cDNA synthesis primed by a constant-region primer. Nested multiplex PCR, run for three rounds with slightly modified ARM-PCR, yielded TCR beta libraries. Forward primers for TRBV1-TRBV30 and a C-beta reverse primer served the first two PCR rounds, at approximately 10 cycles each. TCRdb ran MiXCR on the multiplex PCR reads and lists one entry per CDR3 protein. The sample lists 40,000 to 60,000 distinct CDR3 sequences, just over 70% seen once, with about 29% in the top ten. The CDR3 is 16 amino acids. The source material, 20-30 mg of unsorted bulk tissue, was used to co-extract RNA and DNA. Sampling was performed at five separate regions of each tumor.

The V and J genes are TRBV12-3 or TRBV12-4 and TRBJ1-6; tentative D call: TRBD1 (5 bases). The material sequenced was liver tumor tissue from sampling region 5. Subset meaning: tumor region T5, tumor centre. This receptor was obtained from a middle-aged man with primary liver carcinoma and hepatitis B virus infection. The DNA of the CDR3 is TGTGCCAGCAGTCCAGGCACGGGCAGGGTGGGATCACCCATCCACTTT. Encoded protein: CASSPGTGRVGSPIHF.